The 15 T cell receptor beta chains given below trace back to one sample, sequenced in a study of a mutant IDH1 vaccine in newly diagnosed glioma. Their cognate antigens are unknown. Libraries were prepared by immunoSEQ multiplex PCR; TCRdb keeps only in-frame clonotypes and omits some of them. Among 95,000 to 120,000 clones listed, under 90% were seen once. The sample's time point: week 11, during vaccination. A 20-mer mutant IDH1 peptide at 300 ug was injected subcutaneously with topical imiquimod. The sample in question was PBMCs, obtained from a glioma patient whose treatment included an IDH1 peptide vaccine. These receptors were collected from a woman between 50 and 59 years old with glioma.

V and J are TRBV2 and TRBJ1-1; tentative D call: TRBD1 (5 bases). Trimming removed 7 bases at V and 7 bases at J, with 16 bases between. The CDR3 totals 13 residues. Germline V lookup: CDR1 SNHLY, CDR2 FYNNEI. The CDR3 here is CASIWGRRNEAFF. CDR3 nucleotides: TGTGCCAGCATTTGGGGCCGTCGGAATGAAGCTTTCTTT.

This clone has a single count. The V and J genes are TRBV2 and TRBJ2-1; weak D call: TRBD1 (5 bases). The CDR3 is 14 residues long. The germline gives CDR1 SNHLY, CDR2 FYNNEI. V lost 4 bases to trimming and J lost 1 base, with 8 bases between them. The chain's CDR3 is CASSGQGSYNEQFF. The CDR3 region has the DNA TGTGCCAGCAGTGGGCAGGGTTCCTACAATGAGCAGTTCTTC. The variable domain in full, with the rest retrieved from reference TRBV2 and TRBJ2-1, is EPEVTQTPSHQVTQMGQEVILRCVPISNHLYFYWYRQILGQKVEFLVSFYNNEISEKSEIFDDQFSVERPDGSNFTLKIRSTKLEDSAMYFCASSGQGSYNEQFFGPGTRLTVL.

The chain couples TRBV19 to TRBJ1-1, with a tentative D call TRBD1 (6 bases). With 5 bases removed from V and 1 base from J, the gap between germline ends came to 14 bases. Germline CDR1 LNHDA, CDR2 SQIVND (reference sequence). The CDR3 extends over 15 amino acids. This CDR3 is CASSPRAGANTEAFF. As DNA, the CDR3 is TGTGCCAGTAGTCCCCGGGCAGGGGCGAACACTGAAGCTTTCTTT.

This sequence joins TRBV28 and TRBJ1-2, with 12 bases lining up with TRBD1. This CDR3 is 17 amino acids long. V was pared by 1 base and J by 3 bases, with 6 bases of the junction left unmatched. Germline V lookup: CDR1 MDHEN, CDR2 SYDVKM. The CDR3 bases are TGTGCCAGCAGTTTATCCCGGGGGACAGGGGGCGACTATGGCTACACCTTC. Translating gives CASSLSRGTGGDYGYTF.

This rearrangement joins TRBV6-6 to TRBJ2-5, with 7 bases aligning to TRBD1. This CDR3 is 14 amino acids long. Germline V gives CDR1 MNHNY, CDR2 SVGAGI (reference sequence). The CDR3 bases are TGTGCATCAGGGGACAGAGCCACCCAAGAGACCCAGTACTTC. It is translated as CASGDRATQETQYF.

The rearrangement uses TRBV5-1 and TRBJ1-1; D ambiguous. The CDR3 totals 14 residues. Trimming left V 2 bases short and J 4 bases short, with 12 bases between. Per germline, CDR1 SGHRS and CDR2 YFSETQ. For the CDR3, the DNA is TGCGCCAGCAGCTTAGGCAGGTTGGTCACTGAAGCTTTCTTT. Encoded protein: CASSLGRLVTEAFF.

V gene TRBV9 combines with J gene TRBJ2-5, with 10 bases identical to TRBD1. Germline V lookup: CDR1 SGDLS, CDR2 YYNGEE. Losses at the gene ends were 6 bases for V and 3 bases for J; bases not matched to a gene: 8. The CDR3 length is 15 residues. The CDR3 loop is CASTPGTGEEETQYF. Here the CDR3 DNA reads TGTGCCAGCACCCCTGGGACAGGGGAAGAAGAGACCCAGTACTTC.

This rearrangement joins TRBV7-3 to TRBJ2-2; the D is unclear. Trimming shortened V by 5 bases and J by 4 bases, and 8 bases separated the two germline ends. CDR3 length: 13 residues. From germline, CDR1 is SGHTA and CDR2 FQGTGA. DNA of the CDR3: TGTGCCAGCAGCATACCCAGCACCGGGGAGCTGTTTTTT. Protein product: CASSIPSTGELFF.

The chain recombines TRBV7-8 with TRBJ2-5; possible D gene TRBD2, 6 bases. TRBJ2-7 matches the DNA end more closely, so the J call is doubtful. The CDR3 is made up of 16 amino acids. Germline V lookup: CDR1 SGHVS, CDR2 FQNEAQ. CDR3 DNA sequence: TGTGCCAGCAGCTTAAGGGCGGGCGGGACCCCATACGAGCAGTACTTC. Protein sequence: CASSLRAGGTPYEQYF.

The rearrangement uses TRBV7-8 and TRBJ2-7; D may be TRBD2 (5 bases). This CDR3 contains 13 residues. Germline V gene data show CDR1 as SGHVS and CDR2 as FQNEAQ. V lost 5 bases, J lost 4 bases, and 12 bases lay in between. The CDR3 coding sequence is TGTGCCAGCAGCAAACCCCCGGGGTACGAGCAGTACTTC. Its translation: CASSKPPGYEQYF.

Only one count was recorded for this clone. Other DNA sequences in this specimen translate into the identical CDR3. This sequence joins TRBV27 and TRBJ1-2; tentatively, D is TRBD1 (6 bases). The germline V and J ends were trimmed by 4 bases and 8 bases, with 29 bases remaining between them. Germline V gives CDR1 MNHEY, CDR2 SMNVEV (reference sequence). This CDR3 is 18 amino acids long. CDR3 residues: CASSYASPLGQPLYGYTF. DNA of the CDR3: TGTGCCAGCAGTTATGCCTCCCCCCTCGGACAGCCCTTATACGGCTACACCTTC.

The chain combines TRBV18 with TRBJ2-2; a weak D match, TRBD2 (6 bases). Germline V CDR1 and CDR2: KGHSH, LQKENI. The germline V and J ends were trimmed by 6 bases and 6 bases, with 11 bases remaining between them. The length of the CDR3 is 13 residues. CDR3 coding DNA: TGTGCCAGCTCGGAGGGACGGGCCGGGGAGCTGTTTTTT. It specifies CASSEGRAGELFF.

V and J are TRBV19 and TRBJ2-3; TRBD1 matches at 7 bases. V trimming: 0 bases; J trimming: 4 bases; junction bases outside the gene matches: 7. Germline assignment: CDR1 LNHDA and CDR2 SQIVND (reference sequence). This CDR3 spans 16 amino acids. The CDR3: CASSIDTQGLADTQYF. The CDR3 DNA is TGTGCCAGTAGTATAGATACACAGGGGCTGGCAGATACGCAGTATTTT.

V is TRBV28 and J is TRBJ1-1, with a possible D match to TRBD1 (5 bases). Germline assignment: CDR1 MDHEN and CDR2 SYDVKM. V was shortened by 2 bases and J by 4 bases, with 11 bases between the two germline ends. CDR3 length: 14 amino acids. The CDR3 DNA follows: TGTGCCAGCAGTTTAGGGGGGATGGCCACTGAAGCTTTCTTT. Protein sequence: CASSLGGMATEAFF.

This CDR3 reads CASAGGAGSYEQYF. The CDR3 DNA reads as TGTGCCAGCGCAGGGGGCGCCGGGTCATACGAGCAGTACTTC. The chain employs TRBV30 and TRBJ2-7; 8 bases align to TRBD1. Per the germline V gene, CDR1 is GTSNPN and CDR2 is SVGIG (reference sequence). Trimming took 8 bases from V and 4 from J; bases not matched to a gene: 13. This CDR3 contains 14 residues.